Shown below are 10 T cell receptor beta chains from a single sample sequenced in a study of breast tumors, draining lymph nodes, adjacent tissues. Samples came from axillary lymph nodes draining the breast cancer. TCRdb analysed the multiplex PCR reads with MiXCR anew, one entry per CDR3 protein. The table lists approximately 210,000 distinct CDR3 sequences, 32% of them singletons. Input material: axillary lymph node tissue. The source of these receptors is a female donor with breast cancer. Some clones in this sample may be carry-over from other donors' samples.

This clonotype was recorded many times. The rearrangement uses TRBV2 and TRBJ2-7, with a tentative D call TRBD2 (5 bases). V gave up 4 bases and J gave up 1 base, with 11 bases separating them. The CDR3 is made up of 14 amino acids. The germline gives CDR1 SNHLY, CDR2 FYNNEI. CDR3 in DNA: TGTGCCAGCAGTGTGGACGGGAAATCCTACGAGCAGTACTTC. The encoded protein is CASSVDGKSYEQYF.

This clonotype was seen many times. J is TRBJ2-1 and V is TRBV6-1; D perhaps matches TRBD1 (6 bases). Trimming stripped 5 bases from V and 0 bases from J, with 14 bases between. The germline CDR1 and CDR2 sequences are MNHNS and SASEGT. The CDR3 has 16 residues. The CDR3 DNA reads TGTGCCAGCAGTCCGCAGGGGCAGAGCTCCTACAATGAGCAGTTCTTC. Translated: CASSPQGQSSYNEQFF.

This clonotype was counted at least ten times. V is TRBV5-6 and J is TRBJ1-3, with 7 bases lining up with TRBD1. Germline loops: CDR1 SGHDT, CDR2 YYEEEE. Germline trimming cut 4 bases from V and 2 bases from J; bases unmatched to any gene: 6. This CDR3 is built from 15 residues. Here the CDR3 DNA reads TGTGCCAGCAGCACCCGGACAGGTGCTGGAAACACCATATATTTT. Its protein product is CASSTRTGAGNTIYF.

In this sample, this clonotype turned up a few times. This may stem from a read error, because a much larger clone lies one nucleotide away. V and J are TRBV6-1 and TRBJ2-5; possibly TRBD1 for D (6 bases). From germline, CDR1 is MNHNS and CDR2 SASEGT. The CDR3 is 14 amino acids. Trimming pared 5 bases from V and 3 bases from J, leaving 13 bases between. The CDR3 loop is CASSRRGGKETQYF. The CDR3 DNA reads as TGTGCCAGCAGTCGGCGAGGGGGTAAAGAGACCCAGTACTTC.

This clonotype was seen repeatedly, ten times or more. The CDR3 DNA is TGTGCCAGCAGTTCGAACAGGGGGAGTAGCTCCTACGAGCAGTACTTC. Residues: CASSSNRGSSSYEQYF. This chain uses TRBV7-9 with TRBJ2-7; 8 bases map to TRBD1. Germline loops: CDR1 SEHNR, CDR2 FQNEAQ (reference sequence). J was trimmed by 0 bases and V by 6 bases; bases with no gene match: 10. The CDR3 consists of 16 residues.

This clonotype was seen at least ten times. Germline and junction disagree at one end, which may indicate a read error. The chain combines TRBV7-7 with TRBJ2-2; D may be TRBD1 or TRBD2 (5 bases each). In germline, CDR1 is SSHAT, CDR2 FNYEAQ (reference sequence). The CDR3 extends over 17 amino acids. The CDR3 region has the DNA TGTGCTAGCAGCTTAGAGGCCGGGACGCTGAACACCGGGGAGCTGTTTTTT. It is translated as CASSLEAGTLNTGELFF. Looking up the rest from reference TRBV7-7 and TRBJ2-2 gives the full variable domain: GAGVSQSPRYKVTKRGQDVTLRCDPISSHATLYWYQQALGQGPEFLTYFNYEAQPDKSGLPSDRFSAERPEGSISTLTIQRTEQRDSAMYRCASSLEAGTLNTGELFFGEGSRLTVL.

This clonotype occurred a few times. V and J are TRBV6-1 and TRBJ2-7, with TRBD1 identical over 9 bases. J was trimmed by 6 bases and V by 4 bases; bases with no gene match: 10. CDR1 and CDR2 from the germline V gene are MNHNS and SASEGT. This CDR3 has 15 amino acids. Written as DNA, the CDR3 is TGTGCCAGCAGTGTGACCGGGACAGGGAAAGGCGAGCAGTACTTC. Its protein product is CASSVTGTGKGEQYF.

This clonotype was detected many times. J is TRBJ2-1 and V is TRBV19; the D is unclear. Germline loops: CDR1 LNHDA, CDR2 SQIVND (reference sequence). CDR3 length equals 16 residues. Trimming took 4 bases from V and 1 from J, leaving 14 bases between them. The chain's CDR3 is CASSKVLRASYNEQFF. Written as DNA, the CDR3 is TGTGCCAGTAGTAAGGTCCTCCGGGCATCCTACAATGAGCAGTTCTTC. The full variable domain, in which reference TRBV19 and TRBJ2-1 provide the parts outside the CDR3, is DGGITQSPKYLFRKEGQNVTLSCEQNLNHDAMYWYRQDPGQGLRLIYYSQIVNDFQKGDIAEGYSVSREKKESFPLTVTSAQKNPTAFYLCASSKVLRASYNEQFFGPGTRLTVL.

This clonotype was picked up many times. This chain links TRBV6-5 with TRBJ2-5; 8 positions agree with TRBD1. Losses at the gene ends were 0 bases for V and 7 bases for J; bases not matched to a gene: 4. Germline-derived CDR1 and CDR2 are MNHEY and SVGAGI. The CDR3 has 14 residues. The CDR3 bases are TGTGCCAGCAGTTACTCTCTACAGGGGGGGACCCAGTACTTC. Encoded protein: CASSYSLQGGTQYF.

This clonotype appeared a few times. The V call is TRBV28, the J call TRBJ2-3; 10 nucleotides align to TRBD2. CDR1 and CDR2 (germline): MDHEN, SYDVKM. There are 16 residues in the CDR3. Losses at the gene ends were 4 bases for V and 0 bases for J; bases not matched to a gene: 4. The CDR3 DNA reads TGTGCCAGCAGTTCCGGACTAGCGGCTAGCACAGATACGCAGTATTTT. Translating gives CASSSGLAASTDTQYF.